The 30 T cell receptor beta chains below all came from one sample that was sequenced in a study of Graves' ophthalmopathy and Graves' hyperthyroidism. Amplification of the TCR beta CDR3 regions used RNA transcripts (as template). First-round RT-PCR used HTBI primers; second-round multiplex PCR followed. TCRdb fed the multiplex PCR reads into MiXCR, producing one record per CDR3 protein. The table lists 300,000 to 350,000 distinct CDR3 sequences, 17% of them singletons. The sequenced sample was peripheral blood. The receptors shown here come from an adult man with Graves' ophthalmopathy.

This clonotype was counted at least ten times. The V call is TRBV25-1, the J call TRBJ2-7; D is tentatively TRBD1 or TRBD2 (5 bases each). There are 16 residues in the CDR3. The V gene lost 3 bases and the J gene lost 2 bases, with 17 bases spanning the gap. The germline V gene has CDR1 MGHDK and CDR2 SYGVNS. The CDR3 DNA follows: TGTGCCAGCAGTGACCTATCGGGACGCAATACCTACGAGCAGTACTTC. It specifies CASSDLSGRNTYEQYF.

This clonotype has a count of ten or more. The rearrangement uses TRBV11-2 and TRBJ2-5, with a tentative D call TRBD1 (5 bases). Deletions cut 2 bases from V and 5 bases from J, with 12 bases between. The CDR3 sequence is 14 residues long. The germline V gene encodes CDR1 SGHAT and CDR2 FQNNGV. This CDR3 is CASSLSQGWETQYF. The CDR3 nucleotides read TGTGCCAGCAGCTTAAGTCAGGGATGGGAGACCCAGTACTTC.

This clonotype appeared many times. The rearrangement links TRBV20-1 to TRBJ1-5, with a possible D match to TRBD1 (5 bases). Germline loops: CDR1 DFQATT, CDR2 SNEGSKA (reference sequence). With 3 bases removed from V and 7 bases from J, the gap between germline ends came to 19 bases. The CDR3 runs to 15 residues. CDR3 bases: TGCAGTGCTAGGGCAATAGGAGGGGATCTGCAGCCCCAGCATTTT. Protein product: CSARAIGGDLQPQHF.

The gene calls are TRBV6-5 and TRBJ1-1; unclear D gene. Germline lookup yields CDR1 MNHEY and CDR2 SVGAGI. The CDR3 totals 13 residues. Trimming cost V 2 bases and J 6 bases, with 10 bases left between them. Written as DNA, the CDR3 is TGTGCCAGCAGTTACCTACCCAACCCTGAAGCTTTCTTT. It translates to CASSYLPNPEAFF.

This clonotype was detected many times. This chain joins TRBV20-1 and TRBJ1-2; unclear D gene. The CDR3 is 13 amino acids. The V gene's germline CDR1 is DFQATT and CDR2 SNEGSKA (reference sequence). The germline V and J ends were trimmed by 1 base and 0 bases, with 6 bases remaining between them. The CDR3 sequence is CSARVHPNYGYTF. In nucleotides, the CDR3 is TGCAGTGCTAGAGTTCATCCTAACTATGGCTACACCTTC.

This clonotype was seen at least ten times. As DNA, the CDR3 is TGTGCCAGCAGCTTAGGGAAAAGCACCGGGGAGCTGTTTTTT. It encodes CASSLGKSTGELFF. The chain combines TRBV7-9 with TRBJ2-2, with D unclear. The CDR3 is 14 residues long. V lost 1 base, J lost 4 bases, and 7 bases lay in between. The germline V gene encodes CDR1 SEHNR and CDR2 FQNEAQ (reference sequence).

This clonotype was recorded at least ten times. J is TRBJ1-5 and V is TRBV12-3 or TRBV12-4; tentatively, D is TRBD1 (6 bases). Deletions cut 2 bases from V and 3 bases from J, with 20 bases between. This CDR3 has 18 residues. The CDR3 DNA sequence: TGTGCCAGCAGTTTACACTCGGGACACCGGGTAAACAATCAGCCCCAGCATTTT. Its translation: CASSLHSGHRVNNQPQHF.

This clonotype has at least ten counts. V usage is TRBV9 and J usage is TRBJ1-2, with a tentative D call TRBD1 (5 bases). CDR3 length: 15 amino acids. V lost 0 bases, J lost 4 bases, and 13 bases lay in between. Per the germline V gene, CDR1 is SGDLS and CDR2 is YYNGEE. The DNA for the CDR3 is TGTGCCAGCAGCGTAGGAGGGGTTCGGGGCTATGGCTACACCTTC. Translated, it gives CASSVGGVRGYGYTF.

In this sample, this clonotype turned up many times. In DNA form, the CDR3 reads TGCGCCAGCAGCTTGGTAATACGGCGGGGAGGCGCTGAGACCCAGTACTTC. This sequence encodes CASSLVIRRGGAETQYF. The chain couples TRBV5-1 to TRBJ2-5, with D perhaps matching TRBD2 (6 bases). This CDR3 is 17 amino acids long. Trimming removed 0 bases from V and 5 bases from J, with 20 bases in between. Germline CDR1 is SGHRS and CDR2 is YFSETQ. The whole variable domain, filled in from reference TRBV5-1 and TRBJ2-5, reads KAGVTQTPRYLIKTRGQQVTLSCSPISGHRSVSWYQQTPGQGLQFLFEYFSETQRNKGNFPGRFSGRQFSNSRSEMNVSTLELGDSALYLCASSLVIRRGGAETQYFGPGTRLLVL.

In this sample, this clonotype turned up many times. The chain has TRBV19 and TRBJ1-5, with D perhaps matching TRBD1 (6 bases). V lost 3 bases to trimming and J lost 8 bases, with 14 bases between them. Germline-derived CDR1 and CDR2 are LNHDA and SQIVND (reference sequence). The CDR3 consists of 14 residues. CDR3 DNA sequence: TGTGCCAGTAGTATCGGGCAGGGGAAAGAGCCCCAGCATTTT. Protein product: CASSIGQGKEPQHF.

At least ten counts were recorded for this clonotype. J is TRBJ1-5 and V is TRBV6-1, with 7 bases identical to TRBD1. The CDR3 runs 14 residues. Trimming at V came to 7 bases and at J to 3 bases, leaving 6 bases not matched to a gene. The germline V gene has CDR1 MNHNS and CDR2 SASEGT. CDR3 amino acids: CASMWGQFNQPQHF. Here the CDR3 DNA reads TGTGCCAGCATGTGGGGACAGTTCAATCAGCCCCAGCATTTT.

This chain joins TRBV27 and TRBJ1-5; no reliable D call. This CDR3 contains 14 residues. V lost 5 bases, J lost 5 bases, and 13 bases lay in between. Germline V gene lookup returns CDR1 MNHEY and CDR2 SMNVEV (reference sequence). DNA of the CDR3: TGTGCCAGCAGTGAATTCTGGTCCGATCAGCCCCAGCATTTT. It specifies CASSEFWSDQPQHF.

The chain combines TRBV6-1 with TRBJ2-7, with D unresolved. Germline V gives CDR1 MNHNS, CDR2 SASEGT. Trimming took off 7 bases at V and 3 bases at J, with 10 bases between the two ends. This CDR3 is 12 amino acids long. The CDR3, as DNA: TGTGCCAGCAAGGGCGGTTACTACGAGCAGTACTTC. Its translation is CASKGGYYEQYF.

This clonotype has a count of ten or more. The chain joins TRBV6-1 to TRBJ2-5, with a weak D call TRBD1 (5 bases). Looked up from germline, CDR1 is MNHNS and CDR2 is SASEGT. This CDR3 has 11 residues. Trimming left V 7 bases short and J 4 bases short, with 7 bases between. The CDR3 sequence is CASKGIETQYF. CDR3 nucleotide sequence: TGTGCCAGCAAGGGGATAGAGACCCAGTACTTC.

This clonotype showed up many times. The V gene is TRBV4-1, the J gene TRBJ2-7, with 8 positions matching TRBD1. The CDR3 has 15 amino acids. The junction had 9 bases not matched to a gene; V was cut back by 1 base and J by 7 bases. The V gene's germline CDR1 is MGHRA and CDR2 YSYEKL. CDR3 sequence: CASSQGQGRLEEQYF. CDR3 nucleotide sequence: TGCGCCAGCAGCCAAGGACAGGGGCGACTTGAAGAGCAGTACTTC.

This clonotype was seen at least ten times. The chain couples TRBV29-1 to TRBJ1-1, with 11 nucleotides matching TRBD1. Per the germline V gene, CDR1 is SQVTM and CDR2 is ANQGSEA. V lost 7 bases, J lost 1 base, and 5 bases stayed unmatched. The CDR3 spans 14 residues. The CDR3 DNA follows: TGCAGCGGCGGACAGGGGGCAGAGAACACTGAAGCTTTCTTT. Translation gives CSGGQGAENTEAFF.

This clonotype was seen at least ten times. V gene TRBV7-2 combines with J gene TRBJ2-6; D perhaps matches TRBD1 (5 bases). The germline V gene has CDR1 SGHTA and CDR2 FQGNSA. CDR3 length: 20 residues. V lost 2 bases and J 0 bases, leaving 20 bases between the germline ends. CDR3 region: CASSLLPTVLTSSGANVLTF. For the CDR3, the DNA is TGTGCCAGCAGCTTACTCCCGACAGTTTTAACCTCCTCTGGGGCCAACGTCCTGACTTTC.

At least ten counts were recorded for this clonotype. The V gene is TRBV7-2, the J gene TRBJ2-7, with D perhaps matching TRBD1 (6 bases). The ends were cut back, 5 bases at V and 6 bases at J, with 8 bases in the middle. The CDR3 loop spans 11 amino acids. The V gene's germline CDR1 is SGHTA and CDR2 FQGNSA. CDR3 sequence: CASSRTVEQYF. The CDR3 DNA reads as TGTGCCAGCAGCAGGACAGTCGAGCAGTACTTC.

This clonotype was seen a few times. The chain carries TRBV30 and TRBJ1-2; TRBD1 might be the D (6 bases). Between the trimmed V and J ends, which lost 8 bases and 8 bases, there was a span of 18 bases. Germline CDR1 is GTSNPN and CDR2 is SVGIG (reference sequence). This CDR3 region has 12 residues. The CDR3 here is CAGLGGARGYTF. Written as DNA, the CDR3 is TGTGCCGGACTCGGGGGGGCGCGGGGCTACACCTTC.

This clonotype was recorded many times. This chain links TRBV5-1 with TRBJ1-1; no clear D gene. Germline V gene data show CDR1 as SGHRS and CDR2 as YFSETQ. Trimming cost V 0 bases and J 5 bases, with 17 bases left between them. The CDR3 is made up of 16 amino acids. CDR3 residues: CASSLVPSEPGTEAFF. Written as DNA, the CDR3 is TGCGCCAGCAGCTTGGTCCCGAGTGAACCCGGGACTGAAGCTTTCTTT.

Ten or more counts support this clonotype. The chain combines TRBV9 with TRBJ1-2; D gene uncertain. V lost 0 bases, J lost 3 bases, and 15 bases lay in between. This CDR3 has 16 amino acids. Germline-derived CDR1 and CDR2 are SGDLS and YYNGEE. CDR3 coding DNA: TGTGCCAGCAGCGTAGAGGTAGAGCGGAGGGACTATGGCTACACCTTC. Translation gives CASSVEVERRDYGYTF.

This clonotype was seen repeatedly, ten times or more. J is TRBJ1-5 and V is TRBV28; D call uncertain. The length of the CDR3 is 15 residues. Germline loops: CDR1 MDHEN, CDR2 SYDVKM. The V gene lost 3 bases and the J gene lost 7 bases, with 16 bases spanning the gap. The CDR3 bases are TGTGCCAGCAGTTTTGCCGCCACGGGCCAACAGCCCCAGCATTTT. It is translated as CASSFAATGQQPQHF.

This clonotype was observed at least ten times. This chain connects TRBV20-1 to TRBJ2-5, with D perhaps given as TRBD1 or TRBD2 (5 bases each). CDR1 DFQATT and CDR2 SNEGSKA come from the germline V gene (reference sequence). CDR3 length: 15 amino acids. The V gene lost 4 bases and the J gene lost 3 bases, with 18 bases spanning the gap. The CDR3 DNA is TGCAGTGCTATCAACCCCGGGCAGGGAGAAGAGACCCAGTACTTC. This encodes CSAINPGQGEETQYF.

This clonotype was recorded at least ten times. Written as DNA, the CDR3 is TGTGCCAGCTCGGTAGGGAGCTACGAGCAGTACTTC. Translation gives CASSVGSYEQYF. This chain joins TRBV18 and TRBJ2-7; TRBD2 is a possible D gene (5 bases). V was cut by 6 bases and J by 3 bases, with 9 bases left in between. Germline assignment: CDR1 KGHSH and CDR2 LQKENI. CDR3 length equals 12 residues.

This clonotype showed up many times. The genes are TRBV6-1 and TRBJ1-5; D is uncertain. The ends were cut back, 7 bases at V and 0 bases at J, with 13 bases in the middle. The CDR3 is 15 amino acids. In germline, CDR1 is MNHNS, CDR2 SASEGT. The DNA for the CDR3 is TGTGCCAGCAAACTTGGCCCGAATAGCAATCAGCCCCAGCATTTT. It is translated as CASKLGPNSNQPQHF.

This clonotype was picked up many times. J is TRBJ2-7 and V is TRBV27, with 9 bases fitting TRBD1. There are 14 residues in the CDR3. V shed 5 bases and J 7 bases; nucleotides not matched to a gene: 9. Germline V gene data show CDR1 as MNHEY and CDR2 as SMNVEV (reference sequence). The CDR3 sequence is CASSRTQGAVEQYF. The CDR3 region has the DNA TGTGCCAGCAGTCGCACACAGGGGGCTGTGGAGCAGTACTTC.

V gene TRBV19 combines with J gene TRBJ2-1; D is possibly TRBD1 or TRBD2 (5 bases each). Trimming shortened V by 7 bases and J by 8 bases, and 18 bases separated the two germline ends. Germline V gene data show CDR1 as LNHDA and CDR2 as SQIVND (reference sequence). The CDR3 has 14 residues. CDR3 bases: TGTGCCAGTAAGTGGGACCAAGCTGCCCATGAGCAGTTCTTC. Its protein is CASKWDQAAHEQFF.

A note on this clonotype: Since a much larger clone is just one base distant, this may be a read error. The genes are TRBV20-1 and TRBJ2-5, with a weak D call TRBD1 (5 bases). V gave up 0 bases and J gave up 3 bases, with 14 bases separating them. Germline CDR1 DFQATT, CDR2 SNEGSKA (reference sequence). The CDR3 runs 15 residues. The CDR3 DNA is TGCAGTGCTAGAGATTCTTTGGCAGGGAAAGAGACCCAGTACTTC. The encoded protein is CSARDSLAGKETQYF.

This clonotype was picked up many times. The rearrangement joins TRBV6-5 to TRBJ1-2; D not certain. The CDR3 is 14 residues long. V lost 6 bases and J lost 4, with 15 bases in between. Germline values: CDR1 MNHEY, CDR2 SVGAGI. As DNA, the CDR3 is TGTGCCAGCAGATACACCCCGGAAGGCTATGGCTACACCTTC. This encodes CASRYTPEGYGYTF.

The sample holds many counts of this clonotype. This sequence joins TRBV19 and TRBJ1-1; D is unresolved. Germline V gives CDR1 LNHDA, CDR2 SQIVND (reference sequence). The CDR3 is made up of 14 amino acids. V lost 3 bases and J 0 bases, leaving 8 bases between the germline ends. CDR3: CASSIRGLNTEAFF. CDR3 bases: TGTGCCAGTAGTATCCGTGGACTGAACACTGAAGCTTTCTTT. Complete variable domain (other parts from reference TRBV19 and TRBJ1-1): DGGITQSPKYLFRKEGQNVTLSCEQNLNHDAMYWYRQDPGQGLRLIYYSQIVNDFQKGDIAEGYSVSREKKESFPLTVTSAQKNPTAFYLCASSIRGLNTEAFFGQGTRLTVV.